This T cell receptor beta chain stems from a study of blood T cell repertoires in COVID-19 (TCRdb year 2020). Background on the whole study: Samples from collaborators originated in the United States, Italy and Spain and spanned both the acute and convalescent phases of COVID-19. The prospective study material was composed of cDNA or gDNA derived from T cells, B-cell-depleted T cells, or PBMCs. A de-identified subject ID, COVID-19 status, age in years and sex were almost always included in the sample metadata. The repertoires were released in a freely available public database intended as a resource for research on the immune response to SARS-CoV-2. Subjects who had been exposed to COVID-19, were actively infected with it, or had recovered from it provided the deeply sampled blood TCRbeta repertoires that made up the dataset. Samples were obtained from the ongoing ImmuneRACE study (first 160 participants) and from some 1,300 subjects provided by 6 global collaborators. HLA class I and class II types, where available, came from metadata supplied by the sample provider rather than from assay-based typing. What the work shows at the level of the full study, not this receptor alone: The quantity of clinical and demographic metadata differed by source and by participant and was supplied without curation.

From a lookup of the germline V gene, CDR1 and CDR2 are SGHTA and FQGNSA. The CDR3 holds 16 amino acids from the cysteine to the phenylalanine. Just the 48-base CDR3 DNA is kept, in frame starting at base 1. Compared with germline, V lacks 3 bases and J lacks 4 bases; bases without a gene match: 5. Collaborating institutions collected whole blood in K2EDTA tubes following their own protocols. For TCRbeta analysis, collaborators shipped samples in one of three forms: frozen whole blood, isolated PBMCs, or DNA extracted from either of those sample types. TCRbeta CDR3 regions were amplified from genomic DNA by means of the immunoSEQ Assay, a bias-controlled multiplex PCR. On the authors' methods: The number of nucleated cells in each sample was estimated from the amplification of reference gene primers within the assay. Sequence reads were collapsed and filtered to measure the absolute abundance of every unique TCRbeta CDR3 rearrangement. For each sample, productive Simpson clonality was calculated as the square root of Simpson's diversity index across productive rearrangements. TCRdb's version of the immuneACCESS table is confined to in-frame rearrangements and falls short of the full clone set. An unresolved V gene accounts for under half of the shortfall where checked; the remainder is of unknown origin. The V and J calls and clone size come from that table; D and trimming were worked out from the DNA. Across this sample there are tens of thousands of clones, with approximately 79% seen only once. Of the sample, about 15% is held by the ten largest clones.

For this clone: The specificity of this receptor is unknown. One base away there is no much larger clone; base qualities are not given.

This TCR derives from a woman at least 80 years old with active or convalescent COVID-19. Sequenced material: peripheral blood. The chain links TRBV7-2 with TRBJ1-3, with 11 bases aligning to TRBD1. The DNA sequence follows: TGTGCCAGCAGCTTCCGCCGGACAGGGGGCGGAAACACCATATATTTT. The encoded protein is CASSFRRTGGGNTIYF.